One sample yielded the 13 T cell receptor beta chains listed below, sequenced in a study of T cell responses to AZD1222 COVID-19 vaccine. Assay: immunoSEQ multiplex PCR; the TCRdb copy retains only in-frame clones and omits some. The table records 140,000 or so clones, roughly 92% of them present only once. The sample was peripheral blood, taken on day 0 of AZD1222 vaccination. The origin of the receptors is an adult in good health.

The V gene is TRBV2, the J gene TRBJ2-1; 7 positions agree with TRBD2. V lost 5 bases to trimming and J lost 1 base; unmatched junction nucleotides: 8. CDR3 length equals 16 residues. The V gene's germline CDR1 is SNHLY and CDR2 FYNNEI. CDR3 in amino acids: CASSQRGGESYNEQFF. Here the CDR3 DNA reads TGTGCCAGCAGTCAACGGGGAGGGGAATCCTACAATGAGCAGTTCTTC.

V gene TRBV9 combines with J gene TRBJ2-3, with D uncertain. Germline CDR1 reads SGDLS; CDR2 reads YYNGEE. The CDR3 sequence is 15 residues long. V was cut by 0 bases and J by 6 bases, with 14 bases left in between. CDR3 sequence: CASSVVGLPGDTQYF. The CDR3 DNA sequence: TGTGCCAGCAGCGTAGTAGGGCTACCCGGGGATACGCAGTATTTT. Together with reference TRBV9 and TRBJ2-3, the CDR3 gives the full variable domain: DSGVTQTPKHLITATGQRVTLRCSPRSGDLSVYWYQQSLDQGLQFLIQYYNGEERAKGNILERFSAQQFPDLHSELNLSSLELGDSALYFCASSVVGLPGDTQYFGPGTRLTVL.

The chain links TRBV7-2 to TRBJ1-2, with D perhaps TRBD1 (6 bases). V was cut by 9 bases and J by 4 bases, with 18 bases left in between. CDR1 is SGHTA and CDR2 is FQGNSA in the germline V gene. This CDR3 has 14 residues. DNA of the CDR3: TGTGCCAGAAACAGGGCGAGAGGCGGCTATGGCTACACCTTC. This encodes CARNRARGGYGYTF.

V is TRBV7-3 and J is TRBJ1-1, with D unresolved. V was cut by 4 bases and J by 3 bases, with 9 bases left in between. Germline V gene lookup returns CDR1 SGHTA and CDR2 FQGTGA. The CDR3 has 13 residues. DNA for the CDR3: TGTGCCAGCAGCTCCTCAGGTTACACTGAAGCTTTCTTT. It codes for CASSSSGYTEAFF.

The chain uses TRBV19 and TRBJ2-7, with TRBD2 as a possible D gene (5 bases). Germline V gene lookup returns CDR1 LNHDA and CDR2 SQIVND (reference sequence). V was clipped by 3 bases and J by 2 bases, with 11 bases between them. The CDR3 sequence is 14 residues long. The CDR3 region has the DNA TGTGCCAGTAGTATCACTAGTAACCCCTACGAGCAGTACTTC. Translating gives CASSITSNPYEQYF.

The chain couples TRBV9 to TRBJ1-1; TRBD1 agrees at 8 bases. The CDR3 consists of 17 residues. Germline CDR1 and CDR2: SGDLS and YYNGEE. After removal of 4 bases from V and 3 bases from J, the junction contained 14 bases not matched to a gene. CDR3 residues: CASSRQPLATGDTEAFF. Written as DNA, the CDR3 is TGTGCCAGCAGCCGCCAGCCCCTTGCGACAGGGGACACTGAAGCTTTCTTT. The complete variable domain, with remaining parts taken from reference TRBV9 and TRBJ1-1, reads DSGVTQTPKHLITATGQRVTLRCSPRSGDLSVYWYQQSLDQGLQFLIQYYNGEERAKGNILERFSAQQFPDLHSELNLSSLELGDSALYFCASSRQPLATGDTEAFFGQGTRLTVV.

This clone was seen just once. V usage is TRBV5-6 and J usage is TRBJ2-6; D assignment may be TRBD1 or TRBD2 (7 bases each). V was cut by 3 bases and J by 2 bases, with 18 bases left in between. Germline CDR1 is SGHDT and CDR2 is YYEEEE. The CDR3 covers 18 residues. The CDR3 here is CASSSTLRGRAGANVLTF. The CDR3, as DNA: TGTGCCAGCAGCTCAACACTCAGGGGGAGGGCTGGGGCCAACGTCCTGACTTTC.

The CDR3 bases are TGTGCCAGTAGTACCGGGACGGGGGGCAATCAGCCCCAGCATTTT. Its translation is CASSTGTGGNQPQHF. The chain is built from TRBV19 and TRBJ1-5; D is perhaps TRBD1 (5 bases). Trimming cost V 4 bases and J 2 bases, with 12 bases left between them. The CDR3 extends over 15 amino acids. Germline assignment: CDR1 LNHDA and CDR2 SQIVND (reference sequence). Full variable domain (remainder filled in from reference TRBV19 and TRBJ1-5): DGGITQSPKYLFRKEGQNVTLSCEQNLNHDAMYWYRQDPGQGLRLIYYSQIVNDFQKGDIAEGYSVSREKKESFPLTVTSAQKNPTAFYLCASSTGTGGNQPQHFGDGTRLSIL.

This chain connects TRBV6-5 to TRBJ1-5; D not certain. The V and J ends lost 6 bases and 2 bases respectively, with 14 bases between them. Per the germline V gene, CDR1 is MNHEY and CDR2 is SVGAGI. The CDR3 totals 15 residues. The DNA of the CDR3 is TGTGCCAGCAGCTTGACTCGGCGGGGCAATCAGCCCCAGCATTTT. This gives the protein CASSLTRRGNQPQHF.

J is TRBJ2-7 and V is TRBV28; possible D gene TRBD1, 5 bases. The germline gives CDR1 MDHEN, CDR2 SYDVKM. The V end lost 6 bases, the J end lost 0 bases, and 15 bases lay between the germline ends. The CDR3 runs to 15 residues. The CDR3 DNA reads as TGTGCCAGCAGCTTAACCTCAGGGTACTCCTACGAGCAGTACTTC. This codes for CASSLTSGYSYEQYF.

In nucleotides, the CDR3 is TGTGCCAGCAACAGGGGGGACACCGGGGAGCTGTTTTTT. As protein: CASNRGDTGELFF. The chain recombines TRBV27 with TRBJ2-2; 8 nucleotides match TRBD1. Germline V gene sequence: CDR1 MNHEY, CDR2 SMNVEV (reference sequence). The CDR3 is 13 residues long. The junction had 1 base not matched to a gene; V was cut back by 7 bases and J by 3 bases.

The CDR3 protein is CASSRLQGTGATDEQYF. The CDR3 bases are TGTGCCAGCAGTAGACTCCAAGGGACAGGGGCTACAGACGAGCAGTACTTC. The rearrangement links TRBV27 to TRBJ2-7; 10 bases are a match to TRBD1. With V trimmed by 5 bases and J by 5 bases, 15 bases remained unmatched. Germline CDR1 and CDR2: MNHEY and SMNVEV (reference sequence). This CDR3 spans 17 amino acids.

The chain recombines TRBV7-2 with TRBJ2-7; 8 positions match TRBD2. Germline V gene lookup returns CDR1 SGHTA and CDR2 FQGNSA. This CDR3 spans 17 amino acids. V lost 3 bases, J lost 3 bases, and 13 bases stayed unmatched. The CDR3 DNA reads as TGTGCCAGCAGCTTGGTGGCGGGAGGCCCTCCCGTCTACGAGCAGTACTTC. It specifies CASSLVAGGPPVYEQYF.